What follows are 30 T cell receptor beta chains derived from one specimen sequenced in a study of T cell responses to AZD1222 COVID-19 vaccine. Profiled with immunoSEQ multiplex PCR; TCRdb holds only in-frame clones, not every one. This sample has roughly 110,000 clones, with about 90% found just once. This sample comprised peripheral blood, obtained on day 0 of AZD1222 vaccination. All receptors derive from an adult in good health.

The gene calls are TRBV5-1 and TRBJ2-7; no clear D. The CDR3 runs 14 residues. Germline lookup yields CDR1 SGHRS and CDR2 YFSETQ. V lost 4 bases to trimming and J lost 3 bases, with 14 bases between them. The CDR3 loop reads CASSIEPALYEQYF. The CDR3 DNA reads as TGCGCCAGCAGCATTGAACCGGCCCTCTACGAGCAGTACTTC.

This chain connects TRBV9 to TRBJ2-1; D is unresolved. The CDR3 is 15 residues long. In germline, CDR1 is SGDLS, CDR2 YYNGEE. Trimming pared 0 bases from V and 1 base from J, leaving 8 bases between. CDR3 nucleotides: TGTGCCAGCAGCGTAGGGGCGGTTTCCTACAATGAGCAGTTCTTC. Protein product: CASSVGAVSYNEQFF.

Concerning this clone: A read error may account for a junction end that differs from germline. This chain uses TRBV12-3 or TRBV12-4 with TRBJ2-1, with a weak D call TRBD2 (5 bases). The CDR3 runs 13 residues. CDR3 amino acids: CASSLGNLNEQFF. In nucleotides, the CDR3 is TGTGCCAGCAGTCTCGGGAATCTCAATGAACAGTTCTTC.

This clone has just one count. The rearrangement links TRBV29-1 to TRBJ1-2, with D maybe TRBD1 (6 bases). The germline CDR1 and CDR2 sequences are SQVTM and ANQGSEA. V lost 6 bases, J lost 14 bases, and 22 bases lay in between. The CDR3 covers 12 residues. The CDR3, as DNA: TGCAGCGTCGAGGATCCAAAGGGGGTATCGACCTTC. Translated: CSVEDPKGVSTF. Drawing the rest from reference TRBV29-1 and TRBJ1-2, the complete variable domain is SAVISQKPSRDICQRGTSLTIQCQVDSQVTMMFWYRQQPGQSLTLIATANQGSEATYESGFVIDKFPISRPNLTFSTLTVSNMSPEDSSIYLCSVEDPKGVSTFGSGTRLTVV.

The chain links TRBV7-2 to TRBJ1-3, with 8 bases matching TRBD1. Looked up from germline, CDR1 is SGHTA and CDR2 is FQGNSA. The V and J ends lost 1 base and 2 bases, in that order; junction bases with no gene match: 7. The CDR3 totals 17 residues. CDR3 protein: CASSLGTGRVAGNTIYF. Here the CDR3 DNA reads TGTGCCAGCAGCTTAGGGACAGGGAGGGTGGCTGGAAACACCATATATTTT. Combining the CDR3 with reference TRBV7-2 and TRBJ1-3 gives the whole variable domain GAGVSQSPSNKVTEKGKDVELRCDPISGHTALYWYRQSLGQGLEFLIYFQGNSAPDKSGLPSDRFSAERTGGSVSTLTIQRTQQEDSAVYLCASSLGTGRVAGNTIYFGEGSWLTVV.

J is TRBJ1-2 and V is TRBV7-2, with unresolved D. The ends were cut back, 7 bases at V and 0 bases at J, with 15 bases in the middle. Looked up from germline, CDR1 is SGHTA and CDR2 is FQGNSA. The CDR3 loop spans 15 amino acids. CDR3 in DNA: TGTGCCAGCACAAGTCGGCAACAAGCTAACTATGGCTACACCTTC. Translating gives CASTSRQQANYGYTF. Complete variable domain (other parts from reference TRBV7-2 and TRBJ1-2): GAGVSQSPSNKVTEKGKDVELRCDPISGHTALYWYRQSLGQGLEFLIYFQGNSAPDKSGLPSDRFSAERTGGSVSTLTIQRTQQEDSAVYLCASTSRQQANYGYTFGSGTRLTVV.

The chain couples TRBV7-2 to TRBJ2-2; maybe TRBD2 (7 bases). The V and J ends lost 0 bases and 5 bases respectively, with 10 bases between them. The CDR3 extends over 15 amino acids. Germline loops: CDR1 SGHTA, CDR2 FQGNSA. CDR3: CASSLAGGQTGELFF. The CDR3 DNA sequence: TGTGCCAGCAGCTTAGCGGGGGGGCAGACCGGGGAGCTGTTTTTT. Using reference TRBV7-2 and TRBJ2-2 for the parts outside the CDR3, the full variable domain is GAGVSQSPSNKVTEKGKDVELRCDPISGHTALYWYRQSLGQGLEFLIYFQGNSAPDKSGLPSDRFSAERTGGSVSTLTIQRTQQEDSAVYLCASSLAGGQTGELFFGEGSRLTVL.

The rearrangement joins TRBV4-1 to TRBJ1-6; 7 nucleotides line up with TRBD1. The V segment lost 0 bases and the J segment 6 bases; nucleotides outside the gene matches: 5. This CDR3 has 16 residues. CDR1 is MGHRA, CDR2 YSYEKL, per germline. The CDR3 DNA reads as TGCGCCAGCAGCCAAGACCCGACAGGGCCTAATTCACCCCTCCACTTT. This sequence encodes CASSQDPTGPNSPLHF.

The chain links TRBV7-2 to TRBJ1-5; D remains unclear. Deletions cut 1 base from V and 0 bases from J, with 4 bases between. The CDR3 runs to 14 residues. CDR1 is SGHTA and CDR2 is FQGNSA in the germline V gene. The CDR3 region has the DNA TGTGCCAGCAGCTTAGAAGGTAGCAATCAGCCCCAGCATTTT. The encoded protein is CASSLEGSNQPQHF.

The genes are TRBV12-3 or TRBV12-4 and TRBJ1-2, with TRBD1 identical over 9 bases. The junction had 2 bases not matched to a gene; V was cut back by 5 bases and J by 4 bases. The CDR3 is 13 amino acids. The CDR3 loop reads CASSADRGYGYTF. CDR3 nucleotides: TGTGCCAGCAGTGCGGACAGGGGCTATGGCTACACCTTC.

In its sample, this clone ranks as medium-sized. The chain joins TRBV6-2 or TRBV6-3 to TRBJ2-3, with TRBD1 matching 7 bases. This CDR3 region has 15 residues. The V gene end was trimmed by 5 bases and the J gene end by 2 bases; junction bases not matched to a gene: 7. Germline-derived CDR1 and CDR2 are MNHEY and SVGEGT. CDR3 protein: CASSRQGQNTDTQYF. CDR3 bases: TGTGCCAGCAGTCGCCAGGGACAGAACACAGATACGCAGTATTTT.

The gene calls are TRBV6-6 and TRBJ2-3; D is undetermined. CDR3 length equals 14 residues. The V gene's germline CDR1 is MNHNY and CDR2 SVGAGI (reference sequence). V lost 6 bases and J lost 1, with 11 bases in between. The CDR3: CASRLTGGTDTQYF. CDR3 DNA sequence: TGTGCCAGCAGATTGACCGGAGGCACAGATACGCAGTATTTT.

The chain links TRBV5-1 to TRBJ2-6; D is possibly TRBD1 (5 bases). This CDR3 has 14 amino acids. V shed 0 bases and J shed 8 bases, with 9 bases lying between them. Germline assignment: CDR1 SGHRS and CDR2 YFSETQ. The CDR3 is CASSLGSGPNVLTF. The CDR3 DNA is TGCGCCAGCAGCTTGGGATCAGGGCCCAACGTCCTGACTTTC.

The chain carries TRBV11-3 and TRBJ2-1; 7 positions match TRBD2. The J segment lost 2 bases and the V segment lost 1 base, leaving 2 bases of the junction unmatched. Germline V CDR1 and CDR2: SGHNT, YENEEA. The CDR3 length is 15 residues. CDR3 sequence: CASSLGGLAYNEQFF. The CDR3 coding sequence is TGTGCCAGCAGCTTAGGAGGACTAGCCTACAATGAGCAGTTCTTC.

The chain employs TRBV5-1 and TRBJ1-1; perhaps TRBD1 as D (5 bases). Germline loops: CDR1 SGHRS, CDR2 YFSETQ. The CDR3 consists of 14 residues. Trimming cost V 0 bases and J 4 bases, with 10 bases left between them. In nucleotides, the CDR3 is TGCGCCAGCAGCTTGGTGGCAGGGAGCACTGAAGCTTTCTTT. It translates to CASSLVAGSTEAFF.

The V call is TRBV11-3, the J call TRBJ2-1, with D hard to call. This CDR3 region has 17 residues. The V gene's germline CDR1 is SGHNT and CDR2 YENEEA. Between the trimmed V and J ends, which lost 2 bases and 4 bases, there was a span of 18 bases. The CDR3 is CASSLNSGGLGYNEQFF. Written as DNA, the CDR3 is TGTGCCAGCAGCTTAAATTCTGGTGGGCTGGGGTACAATGAGCAGTTCTTC.

The V call is TRBV15, the J call TRBJ1-5; 11 nucleotides align to TRBD1. Losses at the gene ends were 2 bases for V and 5 bases for J; bases not matched to a gene: 2. Germline lookup yields CDR1 LNHNV and CDR2 YYDKDF (reference sequence). This CDR3 is built from 15 residues. CDR3 residues: CATSRRGQGDQPQHF. In DNA form, the CDR3 reads TGTGCCACCAGCAGACGGGGACAGGGGGATCAGCCCCAGCATTTT.

V usage is TRBV6-1 and J usage is TRBJ2-5; perhaps D is TRBD1 or TRBD2 (6 bases each). The V and J ends lost 3 bases and 5 bases respectively, with 16 bases between them. In germline, CDR1 is MNHNS, CDR2 SASEGT. This CDR3 has 15 amino acids. CDR3 loop: CASSEGRGGGETQYF. DNA of the CDR3: TGTGCCAGCAGTGAGGGCAGGGGAGGTGGGGAGACCCAGTACTTC.

The chain employs TRBV7-2 and TRBJ2-7; 11 nucleotides match TRBD2. CDR1 is SGHTA and CDR2 is FQGNSA in the germline V gene. V lost 5 bases, J lost 7 bases, and 7 bases stayed unmatched. The CDR3 is made up of 14 amino acids. In DNA form, the CDR3 reads TGTGCCAGCAGCCTACTAGCGGGGGTTGGGGAGCAGTACTTC. Amino acid sequence: CASSLLAGVGEQYF.

The CDR3 region is CASSQVSGALGYTF. CDR3 nucleotides: TGCGCCAGCAGCCAAGTTTCGGGGGCCCTTGGCTACACCTTC. The rearrangement links TRBV4-3 to TRBJ1-2; maybe TRBD1 (6 bases). The CDR3 has 14 residues. Germline V gene data show CDR1 as LGHNA and CDR2 as YSLEER. V lost 1 base and J lost 7, with 13 bases in between.

Points on this clone: The same CDR3 can be traced to other DNA sequences in this sample. The chain links TRBV30 to TRBJ1-1, with D hard to call. CDR3 length: 12 residues. Germline-derived CDR1 and CDR2 are GTSNPN and SVGIG (reference sequence). Trimming took off 1 base at V and 1 base at J, with 4 bases between the two ends. The CDR3 protein is CAWSDGNTEAFF. CDR3 in DNA: TGTGCCTGGAGTGACGGGAACACTGAAGCTTTCTTT.

The chain employs TRBV9 and TRBJ1-3; 8 bases match TRBD1. J gave up 2 bases and V 4 bases, and 11 bases lay outside the gene matches. The CDR3 is 17 residues long. The germline V gene has CDR1 SGDLS and CDR2 YYNGEE. CDR3 DNA: TGTGCCAGCAGCTCGACCCTCCAGACAGGGGCTGGAAACACCATATATTTT. This codes for CASSSTLQTGAGNTIYF.

The chain employs TRBV15 and TRBJ1-1, with a tentative D call TRBD1 (6 bases). The V end lost 7 bases, the J end lost 1 base, and 16 bases lay between the germline ends. The CDR3 extends over 15 amino acids. Germline assignment: CDR1 LNHNV and CDR2 YYDKDF (reference sequence). The CDR3 is CATTRGGAWNTEAFF. The CDR3 region has the DNA TGTGCCACCACCCGGGGGGGGGCCTGGAACACTGAAGCTTTCTTT. Supplemented by reference TRBV15 and TRBJ1-1, the full variable domain reads DAMVIQNPRYQVTQFGKPVTLSCSQTLNHNVMYWYQQKSSQAPKLLFHYYDKDFNNEADTPDNFQSRRPNTSFCFLDIRSPGLGDTAMYLCATTRGGAWNTEAFFGQGTRLTVV.

The chain uses TRBV10-3 and TRBJ1-2; D may be TRBD1 (6 bases). CDR1 is ENHRY and CDR2 is SYGVKD in the germline V gene. V shed 5 bases and J shed 10 bases, with 14 bases lying between them. This CDR3 has 12 amino acids. CDR3 nucleotides: TGTGCCATCAGTTCGTCGGACAGTGTCTACACCTTC. This encodes CAISSSDSVYTF.

V is TRBV7-2 and J is TRBJ1-2; tentative D call: TRBD1 (5 bases). The CDR3 contains 15 residues. Germline CDR1 SGHTA, CDR2 FQGNSA. The V end was cut by 1 base, the J end by 5 bases, with 14 bases between. The CDR3 nucleotides read TGTGCCAGCAGCTTAGGCCCACAGGAGGGGTATGGCTACACCTTC. It translates to CASSLGPQEGYGYTF.

The V and J genes are TRBV10-2 and TRBJ2-3, with 13 nucleotides matching TRBD2. V was pared by 3 bases and J by 6 bases, with 6 bases of the junction left unmatched. The CDR3 totals 16 residues. Germline V gives CDR1 WSHSY, CDR2 SAAADI. CDR3 amino acids: CASSDTSGGAFDTQYF. The CDR3 DNA sequence: TGCGCCAGCAGTGACACTAGCGGGGGGGCCTTCGATACGCAGTATTTT.

V and J are TRBV7-2 and TRBJ1-6; D is unresolved. V lost 2 bases and J 7 bases, leaving 6 bases between the germline ends. The CDR3 sequence is 13 residues long. From germline, CDR1 is SGHTA and CDR2 FQGNSA. CDR3 in amino acids: CASSLHRNSPLHF. DNA of the CDR3: TGTGCCAGCAGCTTACACAGAAATTCACCCCTCCACTTT.

The chain couples TRBV7-9 to TRBJ1-1; weak D call: TRBD1 (5 bases). The CDR3 is made up of 16 amino acids. Germline values: CDR1 SEHNR, CDR2 FQNEAQ (reference sequence). V was pared by 5 bases and J by 1 base, with 17 bases between. The CDR3 sequence: CASSPATLDKNTEAFF. The DNA for the CDR3 is TGTGCCAGCAGCCCCGCAACCCTGGACAAGAACACTGAAGCTTTCTTT. Supplemented by reference TRBV7-9 and TRBJ1-1, the full variable domain reads DTGVSQNPRHKITKRGQNVTFRCDPISEHNRLYWYRQTLGQGPEFLTYFQNEAQLEKSRLLSDRFSAERPKGSFSTLEIQRTEQGDSAMYLCASSPATLDKNTEAFFGQGTRLTVV.

V is TRBV6-2 or TRBV6-3 and J is TRBJ1-5; the match to TRBD1 covers 7 bases. Germline V CDR1 and CDR2: MNHEY, SVGEGT. The CDR3 has 14 amino acids. The J segment lost 2 bases and the V segment lost 5 bases, leaving 3 bases of the junction unmatched. The chain's CDR3 is CASSQTGGNQPQHF. The CDR3, as DNA: TGTGCCAGCAGTCAAACAGGGGGCAATCAGCCCCAGCATTTT.

J is TRBJ2-5 and V is TRBV5-5; TRBD2 matches 7 bases. Trimming removed 5 bases from V and 2 bases from J; junction bases left unmatched: 9. CDR1 and CDR2 (germline): SGHKS, YYEKEE (reference sequence). This CDR3 is built from 15 residues. Here the CDR3 reads CASRRGLGQQETQYF. As DNA, the CDR3 is TGTGCCAGCAGGCGGGGGTTAGGACAACAAGAGACCCAGTACTTC.